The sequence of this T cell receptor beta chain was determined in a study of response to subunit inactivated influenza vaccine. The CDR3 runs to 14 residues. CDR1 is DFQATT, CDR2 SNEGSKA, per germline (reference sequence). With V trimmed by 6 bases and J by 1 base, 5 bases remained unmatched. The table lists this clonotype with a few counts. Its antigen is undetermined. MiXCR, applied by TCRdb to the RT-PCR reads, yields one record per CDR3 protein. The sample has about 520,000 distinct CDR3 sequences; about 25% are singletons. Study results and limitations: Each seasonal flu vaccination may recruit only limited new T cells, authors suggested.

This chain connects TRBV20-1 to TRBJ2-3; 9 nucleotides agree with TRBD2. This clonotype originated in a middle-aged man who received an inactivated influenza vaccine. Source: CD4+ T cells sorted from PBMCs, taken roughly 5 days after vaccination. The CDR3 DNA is TGCAGTGCGACTAGCGGAGCCCGCACAGATACGCAGTATTTT. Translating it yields CSATSGARTDTQYF.